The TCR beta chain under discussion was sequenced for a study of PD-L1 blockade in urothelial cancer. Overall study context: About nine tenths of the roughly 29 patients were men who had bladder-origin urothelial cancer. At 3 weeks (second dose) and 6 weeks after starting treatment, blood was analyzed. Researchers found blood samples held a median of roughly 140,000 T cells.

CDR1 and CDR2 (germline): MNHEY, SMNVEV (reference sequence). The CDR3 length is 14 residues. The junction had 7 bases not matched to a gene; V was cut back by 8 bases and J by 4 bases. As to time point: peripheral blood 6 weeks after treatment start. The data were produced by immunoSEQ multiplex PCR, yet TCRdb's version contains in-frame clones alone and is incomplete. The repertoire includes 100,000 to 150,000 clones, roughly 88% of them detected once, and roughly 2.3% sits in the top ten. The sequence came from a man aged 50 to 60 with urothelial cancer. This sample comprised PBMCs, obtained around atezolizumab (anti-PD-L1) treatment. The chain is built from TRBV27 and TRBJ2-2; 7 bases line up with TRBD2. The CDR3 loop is CASGKRDPTGELFF. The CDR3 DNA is TGTGCCAGCGGAAAGCGGGACCCCACCGGGGAGCTGTTTTTT.